This is a list of T cell receptor beta chains from one sample in a study of siplizumab effects on memory and regulatory T cells. Sequencing used immunoSEQ multiplex PCR; TCRdb keeps in-frame clones, though not all of them. Among over 85,000 clones, approximately 95% were seen once, and the ten largest hold roughly 0.3%. Sequenced input: non-Treg CD4+ T cells sorted from blood. These receptors were taken from a human donor in good health. Both conserved end residues are part of each CDR3. The D gene is left open where the match is weak. Only part of the rows carry a size: once, few, many, or a class if the clone is expanded.

v_gene	d_gene	j_gene	abundance	CDR3aa	CDR3nt
TRBV5-6	TRBD1	TRBJ1-1	.	CASSLVDREPNTEAFF	TGTGCCAGCAGCTTGGTTGACAGGGAACCTAACACTGAAGCTTTCTTT
TRBV4-2	TRBD1	TRBJ1-5	.	CASSQSGAGGRNQPQHF	TGTGCCAGCAGTCAAAGCGGGGCAGGGGGCCGCAATCAGCCCCAGCATTTT
TRBV9	TRBD2	TRBJ2-3	.	CASSVEASGGFTDTQYF	TGTGCCAGCAGCGTAGAGGCTAGCGGGGGGTTCACAGATACGCAGTATTTT
TRBV2	TRBD2	TRBJ2-5	.	CASSISGSGETQYF	TGTGCCAGCAGTATTAGCGGGTCTGGAGAGACCCAGTACTTC
TRBV6-5	.	TRBJ1-2	.	CASSYRRVSTNYGYTF	TGTGCCAGCAGTTACCGTAGGGTATCTACTAACTATGGCTACACCTTC
TRBV18	.	TRBJ2-3	.	CASSPAGRFPTDTQYF	TGTGCCAGCTCACCTGCCGGGCGGTTTCCCACAGATACGCAGTATTTT
TRBV5-1	.	TRBJ1-1	.	CASANTGRTEAFF	TGCGCCAGCGCCAATACAGGGAGAACTGAAGCTTTCTTT
TRBV5-1	TRBD1	TRBJ2-1	.	CASSLATDRYNEQFF	TGCGCCAGCAGCTTGGCCACGGACAGGTACAATGAGCAGTTCTTC
TRBV10-3	.	TRBJ2-5	.	CAISAGVGETQYF	TGTGCCATCAGTGCGGGGGTCGGGGAGACCCAGTACTTC
TRBV18	.	TRBJ1-2	.	CASSPSQVYYGYTF	TGTGCCAGCTCACCATCACAGGTTTACTATGGCTACACCTTC
TRBV6-6	.	TRBJ2-2	.	CASSYMRADGELFF	TGTGCCAGCAGTTACATGAGGGCCGACGGGGAGCTGTTTTTT
TRBV19	.	TRBJ2-1	.	CASSRYDNEQFF	TGTGCCAGTAGTAGATACGACAATGAGCAGTTCTTC
TRBV9	.	TRBJ2-5	.	CASSVRPLARGQETQYF	TGTGCCAGCAGCGTACGTCCCCTAGCGCGGGGCCAAGAGACCCAGTACTTC
TRBV19	.	TRBJ2-1	once	CASSMLSSEQFF	TGTGCCAGTAGTATGCTTTCTAGCGAGCAGTTCTTC
TRBV19	.	TRBJ1-5	once	CASSISGGEPQHF	TGTGCCAGTAGTATTTCCGGGGGAGAGCCCCAGCATTTT
TRBV18	TRBD1	TRBJ2-5	.	CASSPPTGAVKTQYF	TGTGCCAGCTCACCGCCGACAGGGGCGGTGAAGACCCAGTACTTC
TRBV9	.	TRBJ2-7	.	CASSVDPATAVRVEQYF	TGTGCCAGCAGCGTAGATCCGGCGACCGCGGTGCGGGTCGAGCAGTACTTC
TRBV6-1	.	TRBJ2-7	.	CASSDRYEQYF	TGTGCCAGCAGTGACCGATACGAGCAGTACTTC
TRBV7-2	.	TRBJ2-3	.	CASSRRVGGNTDTQYF	TGTGCCAGCAGCCGGCGGGTGGGCGGAAACACAGATACGCAGTATTTT
TRBV5-4	.	TRBJ2-3	once	CASSLPGTSTDTQYF	TGTGCCAGCAGCTTACCCGGGACTAGCACAGATACGCAGTATTTT
TRBV6-5	.	TRBJ2-2	.	CASTPIVPDTGELFF	TGTGCCAGCACACCCATCGTCCCGGACACCGGGGAGCTGTTTTTT
TRBV9	.	TRBJ1-5	.	CASSATYSNQPQHF	TGTGCCAGCAGCGCTACATATAGCAATCAGCCCCAGCATTTT
TRBV5-1	.	TRBJ2-3	.	CASSVRSGTDTQYF	TGCGCCAGCAGCGTGAGGAGCGGGACAGATACGCAGTATTTT
TRBV19	TRBD1	TRBJ1-6	.	CASSTAPNRQGSPLHF	TGTGCCAGTAGTACAGCCCCCAACCGACAGGGTTCACCCCTCCACTTT
TRBV6-1	.	TRBJ1-4	once	CASSGIGTHSTNEKLFF	TGTGCCAGCAGTGGAATCGGGACACATTCAACTAATGAAAAACTGTTTTTT
TRBV15	.	TRBJ1-1	once	CATRRGVRGGTEAFF	TGTGCCACCAGGAGAGGGGTTCGGGGGGGCACTGAAGCTTTCTTT
TRBV9	.	TRBJ2-7	.	CASSPWLEGPYEQYF	TGTGCCAGCAGCCCCTGGCTAGAGGGTCCGTACGAGCAGTACTTC
TRBV29-1	.	TRBJ1-1	.	CSAQNERLGAFF	TGCAGCGCGCAAAACGAGAGGCTTGGGGCTTTCTTT
TRBV4-1	TRBD1	TRBJ1-1	once	CASSQVLLRGTGESDTEAFF	TGCGCCAGCAGCCAAGTCCTGCTCAGAGGGACAGGGGAATCTGACACTGAAGCTTTCTTT
TRBV7-8	.	TRBJ1-1	.	CASSGGNTEAFF	TGTGCCAGCAGCGGAGGGAACACTGAAGCTTTCTTT
TRBV20-1	.	TRBJ2-3	.	CSARITDTQYF	TGCAGTGCTCGAATTACAGATACGCAGTATTTT
TRBV25-1	.	TRBJ2-6	.	CASSEYGLSSGANVLTF	TGTGCCAGCAGTGAATACGGCCTCAGCTCTGGGGCCAACGTCCTGACTTTC
TRBV11-2	.	TRBJ1-1	.	CASSWAIGTEAFF	TGTGCCAGCAGCTGGGCCATCGGCACTGAAGCTTTCTTT
TRBV6-1	.	TRBJ2-1	.	CASSVPQGGKQFF	TGTGCCAGCAGTGTACCACAGGGGGGGAAGCAGTTCTTC
TRBV7-9	TRBD1	TRBJ1-3	.	CASSYPGGGNTIYF	TGTGCCAGCAGCTACCCAGGGGGTGGAAACACCATATATTTT
TRBV30	.	TRBJ1-1	.	CAWSRQMNTEAFF	TGTGCCTGGAGTAGACAGATGAACACTGAAGCTTTCTTT
TRBV5-5	TRBD1	TRBJ2-7	.	CASSRQGGNEQYF	TGTGCCAGCAGCCGACAGGGTGGAAACGAGCAGTACTTC
TRBV18	.	TRBJ2-1	.	CASSPPSSNEQFF	TGTGCCAGCTCACCACCTTCCAGCAATGAGCAGTTCTTC
TRBV18	.	TRBJ1-1	.	CASSLDRPMNTEAFF	TGTGCCAGCTCACTGGACAGACCAATGAACACTGAAGCTTTCTTT
TRBV7-8	.	TRBJ1-2	.	CASSPPGTTKGGYTF	TGTGCCAGCAGCCCCCCCGGGACTACCAAAGGTGGCTACACCTTC
TRBV18	.	TRBJ2-3	.	CASSPPAVDFTDTQYF	TGTGCCAGCTCACCCCCGGCTGTTGATTTCACAGATACGCAGTATTTT
TRBV5-6	.	TRBJ1-1	.	CASSLALGGTEAFF	TGTGCCAGCAGCTTGGCCTTGGGAGGAACTGAAGCTTTCTTT
TRBV4-1	.	TRBJ1-2	.	CASSQDPGRPNYGYTF	TGCGCCAGCAGCCAAGATCCGGGCCGACCTAACTATGGCTACACCTTC
TRBV5-1	TRBD2	TRBJ2-1	once	CASSLKREAYNEQFF	TGCGCCAGCAGCTTGAAGCGGGAGGCCTACAATGAGCAGTTCTTC
TRBV11-2	.	TRBJ2-5	.	CASSLGYQETQYF	TGTGCCAGCAGCTTGGGTTACCAAGAGACCCAGTACTTC
TRBV9	.	TRBJ2-1	.	CASSPRLGNNEQFF	TGTGCCAGCAGCCCCAGACTAGGGAACAATGAGCAGTTCTTC
TRBV4-2	.	TRBJ2-5	.	CASSQDSGELETQYF	TGTGCCAGCAGCCAAGATTCAGGGGAGCTTGAGACCCAGTACTTC
TRBV10-3	.	TRBJ1-1	.	CAISEGNTEAFF	TGTGCCATCAGTGAGGGGAACACTGAAGCTTTCTTT
TRBV6-5	TRBD2	TRBJ2-3	.	CASSASGGYTDTQYF	TGTGCCAGCAGCGCTAGCGGGGGTTACACAGATACGCAGTATTTT
TRBV7-8	.	TRBJ1-2	.	CASSLEIWGSDGYTF	TGTGCCAGCAGCTTAGAAATTTGGGGGTCGGATGGCTACACCTTC
TRBV9	TRBD1	TRBJ2-3	.	CASSVGVRDRGDDTQYF	TGTGCCAGCAGCGTAGGGGTAAGGGACAGGGGGGATGATACGCAGTATTTT